Presented here are 17 T cell receptor beta chains from one specimen sequenced in a study of control samples from healthy donors and cancer patients. Using immunoSEQ multiplex PCR, the repertoire was profiled, and TCRdb retains in-frame clones only, with some absent. The top ten clones hold 5% to 8% of a sample with under 450,000 clones, 90% of them seen once. Material for sequencing was PBMCs. The receptors here all came from a man in his forties with head and neck cancer.

This chain links TRBV7-2 with TRBJ1-6; tentatively, D is TRBD1 (6 bases). With 6 bases removed from V and 4 bases from J, the gap between germline ends came to 19 bases. Germline CDR1 SGHTA, CDR2 FQGNSA. This CDR3 has 17 amino acids. Here the CDR3 reads CASSRQVLLEYNSPLHF. The CDR3 coding sequence is TGTGCCAGCAGTAGACAGGTTCTGCTGGAATATAATTCACCCCTCCACTTT.

This clone was seen only a few times. V and J are TRBV30 and TRBJ1-6, with 11 bases lining up with TRBD1. The V and J ends lost 4 bases and 7 bases, in that order; junction bases with no gene match: 3. Germline V CDR1 and CDR2: GTSNPN, SVGIG (reference sequence). This CDR3 is built from 14 residues. For the CDR3, the DNA is TGTGCCTGGACCCGGGACAGGGGGAATTCACCCCTCCACTTT. As protein: CAWTRDRGNSPLHF. The entire variable domain, with the rest obtained from reference TRBV30 and TRBJ1-6, is as follows: SQTIHQWPATLVQPVGSPLSLECTVEGTSNPNLYWYRQAAGRGLQLLFYSVGIGQISSEVPQNLSASRPQDRQFILSSKKLLLSDSGFYLCAWTRDRGNSPLHFGNGTRLTVT.

The chain recombines TRBV7-2 with TRBJ2-7; D unclear. V was clipped by 2 bases and J by 4 bases, with 12 bases between them. CDR3 length: 14 amino acids. CDR1 SGHTA and CDR2 FQGNSA come from the germline V gene. CDR3 sequence reads: CASSLMALIYEQYF. Written as DNA, the CDR3 is TGTGCCAGCAGCTTAATGGCCTTGATTTACGAGCAGTACTTC.

This clone was picked up a small number of times. The chain couples TRBV5-4 to TRBJ1-5; 7 positions match TRBD1. The germline V gene encodes CDR1 SGHNT and CDR2 YYREEE (reference sequence). This CDR3 spans 14 amino acids. The V segment lost 4 bases and the J segment 6 bases; nucleotides outside the gene matches: 7. The CDR3 spells CASSLAGGGQPQHF. DNA for the CDR3: TGTGCCAGCAGCCTTGCAGGGGGTGGTCAGCCCCAGCATTTT.

This sequence joins TRBV7-9 and TRBJ2-5, with D perhaps assigned TRBD1 or TRBD2 (5 bases each). The V gene's germline CDR1 is SEHNR and CDR2 FQNEAQ (reference sequence). The CDR3 is 20 residues long. With 5 bases removed from V and 0 bases from J, the gap between germline ends came to 28 bases. The CDR3 nucleotides read TGTGCCAGCAGCATAAATAATGGGCCTGACCGGGACGGCTACCAAGAGACCCAGTACTTC. Translated, it gives CASSINNGPDRDGYQETQYF.

In DNA form, the CDR3 reads TGTGCCAGCAGCGAAACAGTAGCCTACGAGCAGTACTTC. The encoded protein is CASSETVAYEQYF. The J gene is TRBJ2-7, the V gene TRBV7-2, with D hard to call. Germline V gene lookup returns CDR1 SGHTA and CDR2 FQGNSA. There are 13 residues in the CDR3. Trimming took 5 bases from V and 2 from J, leaving 10 bases between them.

The chain has TRBV7-9 and TRBJ1-1, with D perhaps TRBD1 (5 bases). This CDR3 region has 14 residues. Germline values: CDR1 SEHNR, CDR2 FQNEAQ (reference sequence). Trimming removed 2 bases from V and 7 bases from J, with 14 bases in between. CDR3 nucleotides: TGTGCCAGCAGCTTACCAGGGAGGGATAGTGAAGCTTTCTTT. Translating it yields CASSLPGRDSEAFF.

The rearrangement links TRBV5-1 to TRBJ1-1; D remains ambiguous. The V gene lost 1 base and the J gene lost 5 bases, with 12 bases spanning the gap. The CDR3 runs to 14 residues. Per germline, CDR1 SGHRS and CDR2 YFSETQ. The CDR3 here is CASSLFGLRTEAFF. CDR3 DNA sequence: TGCGCCAGCAGCTTGTTCGGGTTGAGAACTGAAGCTTTCTTT.

The genes are TRBV7-3 and TRBJ1-6; no clear D. CDR3 length equals 14 residues. Looked up from germline, CDR1 is SGHTA and CDR2 is FQGTGA. V was clipped by 2 bases and J by 9 bases, with 11 bases between them. DNA for the CDR3: TGTGCCAGCAGCTTAGACTTCACGGCTTCACCCCTCCACTTT. Its translation: CASSLDFTASPLHF. Looking up the rest from reference TRBV7-3 and TRBJ1-6 gives the full variable domain: GAGVSQTPSNKVTEKGKYVELRCDPISGHTALYWYRQSLGQGPEFLIYFQGTGAADDSGLPNDRFFAVRPEGSVSTLKIQRTERGDSAVYLCASSLDFTASPLHFGNGTRLTVT.

The chain employs TRBV24-1 and TRBJ1-5, with 8 bases lining up with TRBD1. The germline CDR1 and CDR2 sequences are KGHDR and SFDVKD. CDR3 length: 14 amino acids. Losses at the gene ends were 3 bases for V and 8 bases for J; bases not matched to a gene: 5. The CDR3 sequence: CATSDDGQGEPQHF. The CDR3 region has the DNA TGTGCCACCAGTGATGACGGACAGGGCGAGCCCCAGCATTTT.

The chain carries TRBV6-5 and TRBJ1-1; no reliable D call. The germline V gene encodes CDR1 MNHEY and CDR2 SVGAGI. The V and J ends lost 7 bases and 0 bases respectively, with 9 bases between them. This CDR3 contains 13 residues. In nucleotides, the CDR3 is TGTGCCAGCACCAGATACTTGAACACTGAAGCTTTCTTT. This sequence encodes CASTRYLNTEAFF.

The chain employs TRBV5-1 and TRBJ2-3; no clear D gene. V lost 4 bases and J lost 0, with 15 bases in between. Germline CDR1 reads SGHRS; CDR2 reads YFSETQ. The CDR3 spans 16 residues. This CDR3 is CASSLGQLASTDTQYF. The CDR3 bases are TGCGCCAGCAGCCTGGGCCAATTAGCTAGCACAGATACGCAGTATTTT.

The chain is built from TRBV7-3 and TRBJ2-2; D perhaps matches TRBD2 (5 bases). The CDR3 is made up of 16 amino acids. Looked up from germline, CDR1 is SGHTA and CDR2 is FQGTGA. The V end lost 5 bases, the J end lost 5 bases, and 18 bases lay between the germline ends. The CDR3 region has the DNA TGTGCCAGCAGCGTAATAGCGATCCCGGGGACCGGGGAGCTGTTTTTT. It specifies CASSVIAIPGTGELFF. The variable domain in full, with the rest retrieved from reference TRBV7-3 and TRBJ2-2, is GAGVSQTPSNKVTEKGKYVELRCDPISGHTALYWYRQSLGQGPEFLIYFQGTGAADDSGLPNDRFFAVRPEGSVSTLKIQRTERGDSAVYLCASSVIAIPGTGELFFGEGSRLTVL.

This clone was seen more than once but under ten times. This rearrangement joins TRBV5-5 to TRBJ1-1; D perhaps matches TRBD1 (5 bases). This CDR3 has 15 amino acids. V was pared by 0 bases and J by 3 bases, with 12 bases between. Germline CDR1 SGHKS, CDR2 YYEKEE (reference sequence). CDR3 residues: CASSLDWGDDTEAFF. The CDR3 coding sequence is TGTGCCAGCAGCTTGGACTGGGGGGATGACACTGAAGCTTTCTTT.

V and J are TRBV19 and TRBJ2-3, with D perhaps matching TRBD2 (6 bases). The CDR3 loop spans 16 amino acids. V lost 5 bases, J lost 2 bases, and 17 bases lay in between. The V gene's germline CDR1 is LNHDA and CDR2 SQIVND (reference sequence). The CDR3 bases are TGTGCCAGTAGTGTTGAGCGGGTGGGGTCCACAGATACGCAGTATTTT. Translation gives CASSVERVGSTDTQYF.

The rearrangement joins TRBV19 to TRBJ2-3, with 7 bases fitting TRBD2. Trimming removed 3 bases from V and 2 bases from J; junction bases left unmatched: 5. Germline V gene lookup returns CDR1 LNHDA and CDR2 SQIVND (reference sequence). The CDR3 is 15 amino acids. The DNA for the CDR3 is TGTGCCAGTAGTATCTGGAGCGGGGCCACAGATACGCAGTATTTT. Its translation is CASSIWSGATDTQYF. The full variable domain, rest sourced from reference TRBV19 and TRBJ2-3, is DGGITQSPKYLFRKEGQNVTLSCEQNLNHDAMYWYRQDPGQGLRLIYYSQIVNDFQKGDIAEGYSVSREKKESFPLTVTSAQKNPTAFYLCASSIWSGATDTQYFGPGTRLTVL.

This chain joins TRBV13 and TRBJ2-7; TRBD2 is a possible D gene (6 bases). The CDR3 is 16 amino acids. Germline CDR1 and CDR2: PRHDT and FYEKMQ (reference sequence). V lost 3 bases and J 1 base, leaving 16 bases between the germline ends. The CDR3: CASSFRRDSISYEQYF. CDR3 coding DNA: TGTGCCAGCAGCTTTAGAAGGGACTCGATTTCCTACGAGCAGTACTTC.